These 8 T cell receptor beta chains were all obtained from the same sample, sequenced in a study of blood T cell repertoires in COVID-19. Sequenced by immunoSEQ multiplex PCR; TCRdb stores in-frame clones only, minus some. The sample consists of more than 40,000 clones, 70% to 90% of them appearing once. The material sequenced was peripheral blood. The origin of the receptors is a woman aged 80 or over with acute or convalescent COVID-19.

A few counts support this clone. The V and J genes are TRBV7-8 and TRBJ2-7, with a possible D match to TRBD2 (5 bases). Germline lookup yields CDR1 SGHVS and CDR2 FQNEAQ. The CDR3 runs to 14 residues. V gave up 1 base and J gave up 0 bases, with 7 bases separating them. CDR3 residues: CASSLGAGSYEQYF. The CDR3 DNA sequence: TGTGCCAGCAGCTTAGGGGCGGGCTCCTACGAGCAGTACTTC.

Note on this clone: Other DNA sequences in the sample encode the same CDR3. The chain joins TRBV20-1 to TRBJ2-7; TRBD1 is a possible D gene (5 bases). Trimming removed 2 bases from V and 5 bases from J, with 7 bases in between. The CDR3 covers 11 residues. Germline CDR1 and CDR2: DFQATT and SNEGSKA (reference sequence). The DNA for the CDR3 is TGCAGTGCTAGACAGGGTGACGAGCAGTACTTC. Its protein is CSARQGDEQYF.

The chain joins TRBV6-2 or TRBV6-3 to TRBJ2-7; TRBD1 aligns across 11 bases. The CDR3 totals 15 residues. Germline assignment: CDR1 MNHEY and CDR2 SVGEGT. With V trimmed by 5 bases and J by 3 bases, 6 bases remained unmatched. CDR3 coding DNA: TGTGCCAGCAGTGGACAGGGGGCTAGTAGCTACGAGCAGTACTTC. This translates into CASSGQGASSYEQYF.

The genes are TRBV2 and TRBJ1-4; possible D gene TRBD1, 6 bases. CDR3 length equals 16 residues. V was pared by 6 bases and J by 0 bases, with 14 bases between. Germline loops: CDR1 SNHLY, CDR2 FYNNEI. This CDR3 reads CASSQGSSATNEKLFF. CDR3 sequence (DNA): TGTGCCAGCAGCCAGGGGTCATCTGCAACTAATGAAAAACTGTTTTTT.

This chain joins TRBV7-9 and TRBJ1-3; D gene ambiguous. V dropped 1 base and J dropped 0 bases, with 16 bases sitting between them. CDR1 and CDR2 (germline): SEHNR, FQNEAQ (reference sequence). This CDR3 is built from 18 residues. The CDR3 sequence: CASSLGRADGSSGNTIYF. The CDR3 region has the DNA TGTGCCAGCAGCTTAGGGCGGGCGGACGGGAGCTCTGGAAACACCATATATTTT. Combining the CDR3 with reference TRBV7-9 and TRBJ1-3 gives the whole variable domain DTGVSQNPRHKITKRGQNVTFRCDPISEHNRLYWYRQTLGQGPEFLTYFQNEAQLEKSRLLSDRFSAERPKGSFSTLEIQRTEQGDSAMYLCASSLGRADGSSGNTIYFGEGSWLTVV.

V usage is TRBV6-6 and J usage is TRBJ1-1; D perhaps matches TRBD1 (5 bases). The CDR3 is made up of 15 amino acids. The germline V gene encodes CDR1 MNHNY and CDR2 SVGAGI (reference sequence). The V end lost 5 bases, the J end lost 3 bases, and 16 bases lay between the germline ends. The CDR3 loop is CASSQPPSGDTEAFF. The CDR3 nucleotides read TGTGCCAGCAGTCAACCCCCCTCGGGGGACACTGAAGCTTTCTTT.

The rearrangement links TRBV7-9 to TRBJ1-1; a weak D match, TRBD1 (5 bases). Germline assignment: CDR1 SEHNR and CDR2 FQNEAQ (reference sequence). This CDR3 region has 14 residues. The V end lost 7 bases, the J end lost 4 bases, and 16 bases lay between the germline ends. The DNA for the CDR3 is TGTGCCAGCAACCTTCCTACAGGTTTCACTGAAGCTTTCTTT. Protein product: CASNLPTGFTEAFF.

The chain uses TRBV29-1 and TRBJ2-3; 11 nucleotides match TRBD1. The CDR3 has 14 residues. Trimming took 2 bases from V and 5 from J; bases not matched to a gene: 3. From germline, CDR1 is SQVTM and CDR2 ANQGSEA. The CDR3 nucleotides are TGCAGCGTTGAAAGGACAGGGGGCATAGATACGCAGTATTTT. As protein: CSVERTGGIDTQYF.